This is a list of T cell receptor beta chains from one sample in a study of blood T cell repertoires in COVID-19. The method was immunoSEQ multiplex PCR; TCRdb's version includes in-frame clones alone and lacks a portion of them. There are about 18,000 clones in the sample; about 81% occur only once, and roughly 14% lies in the top ten. The sample consisted of peripheral blood. These receptors were taken from a man between 35 and 55 years old with active or convalescent COVID-19. The CDR3 runs from the conserved cysteine through the conserved F or W. The order of the fields is clone size, V gene, J gene, D gene, CDR3 DNA, CDR3 protein. A D gene is named only where the DNA matches it firmly. Clone sizes are given selectively: once, few, many, or a class where the clone is expanded.

abundance: .
v_gene: TRBV6-1
j_gene: TRBJ2-1
d_gene: .
CDR3nt: TGTGCCAGCATTCGGGATGGGGGGAATGAGCAGTTCTTC
CDR3aa: CASIRDGGNEQFF

abundance: .
v_gene: TRBV30
j_gene: TRBJ2-3
d_gene: .
CDR3nt: TGTGCCTGGAGTGTAGGGCAGGGTGCAGATACGCAGTATTTT
CDR3aa: CAWSVGQGADTQYF

abundance: .
v_gene: TRBV7-9
j_gene: TRBJ1-4
d_gene: TRBD1
CDR3nt: TGTGCCAGCAGCGGGACAGTCGGTGAAAAACTGTTTTTT
CDR3aa: CASSGTVGEKLFF

abundance: .
v_gene: TRBV20-1
j_gene: TRBJ1-1
d_gene: .
CDR3nt: TGCAGCTCCCCCAGGCACACTGAAGCTTTCTTT
CDR3aa: CSSPRHTEAFF

abundance: .
v_gene: TRBV6-2/TRBV6-3
j_gene: TRBJ1-1
d_gene: .
CDR3nt: TGTGCCAGCAGTTCCCCGGACAGATTATGGGACCTCGGAGAAGCTTTCTTT
CDR3aa: CASSSPDRLWDLGEAFF

abundance: .
v_gene: TRBV6-5
j_gene: TRBJ1-1
d_gene: .
CDR3nt: TGTGCCAGCAGTCCCGATTGGGGGGAGGTCACTGAAGCTTTCTTT
CDR3aa: CASSPDWGEVTEAFF

abundance: .
v_gene: TRBV5-1
j_gene: TRBJ2-7
d_gene: .
CDR3nt: TGCGCCAGCAGCCCGGAGGGGGGGCCCTACGAGCAGTACTTC
CDR3aa: CASSPEGGPYEQYF

abundance: .
v_gene: TRBV4-2
j_gene: TRBJ1-4
d_gene: .
CDR3nt: TGTGCCAGCAGCCAAGAGTCAGTGTCAACTAATGAAAAACTGTTTTTT
CDR3aa: CASSQESVSTNEKLFF

abundance: .
v_gene: TRBV18
j_gene: TRBJ1-4
d_gene: TRBD1
CDR3nt: TGTGCCAGCTCGCCCCAGGGGGTGAATGAAAAACTGTTTTTT
CDR3aa: CASSPQGVNEKLFF

abundance: .
v_gene: TRBV2
j_gene: TRBJ2-5
d_gene: .
CDR3nt: TGTGCCAGCGACCGAGCGGCTTTGTACTTC
CDR3aa: CASDRAALYF

abundance: .
v_gene: TRBV15
j_gene: TRBJ1-1
d_gene: .
CDR3nt: TGTGCCACCAGCACGACACCTAACATGAACACTGAAGCTTTCTTT
CDR3aa: CATSTTPNMNTEAFF

abundance: .
v_gene: TRBV6-6
j_gene: TRBJ2-6
d_gene: .
CDR3nt: TGTGCCAGCAGTTACTCTCAAGGGGCCAACGTCCTGACTTTC
CDR3aa: CASSYSQGANVLTF

abundance: few
v_gene: TRBV7-8
j_gene: TRBJ2-5
d_gene: .
CDR3nt: TGTGCCAGCAGCGCCGTCAGGGGGGAAGGTACGGAGGAGACCCAGTACTTC
CDR3aa: CASSAVRGEGTEETQYF

abundance: .
v_gene: TRBV4-1
j_gene: TRBJ1-2
d_gene: .
CDR3nt: TGCGCCAGCAGCCAAACCCCCTCAGGGCTGAACTATGGCTACACCTTC
CDR3aa: CASSQTPSGLNYGYTF

abundance: .
v_gene: TRBV5-1
j_gene: TRBJ1-1
d_gene: .
CDR3nt: TGCGCCAGCAGCCTACAGGAGAACACTGAAGCTTTCTTT
CDR3aa: CASSLQENTEAFF

abundance: .
v_gene: TRBV6-5
j_gene: TRBJ1-1
d_gene: .
CDR3nt: TGTGCCAGCAGCTACTGGTCGGGTGCCACTGAAGCTTTCTTT
CDR3aa: CASSYWSGATEAFF

abundance: .
v_gene: TRBV10-3
j_gene: TRBJ2-3
d_gene: TRBD2
CDR3nt: TGTGCCATCAGGAATAGCGGGGGGGCGGGAGATACGCAGTATTTT
CDR3aa: CAIRNSGGAGDTQYF

abundance: .
v_gene: TRBV11-3
j_gene: TRBJ1-5
d_gene: .
CDR3nt: TGTGCCAGCAGCTTAGATCGCGAAGCCGTGGGCCTAAATCAGCCCCAGCATTTT
CDR3aa: CASSLDREAVGLNQPQHF

abundance: .
v_gene: TRBV19
j_gene: TRBJ1-1
d_gene: TRBD1
CDR3nt: TGTGCCAGTAGTACATTTTGGGACAGGGATACTGAAGCTTTCTTT
CDR3aa: CASSTFWDRDTEAFF

abundance: .
v_gene: TRBV2
j_gene: TRBJ2-1
d_gene: TRBD2
CDR3nt: TGTGCCAGCCGAATCACTAGCGGGAGTGAGCAGTTCTTC
CDR3aa: CASRITSGSEQFF

abundance: .
v_gene: TRBV6-2/TRBV6-3
j_gene: TRBJ2-3
d_gene: TRBD2
CDR3nt: TGTGCCAGCAGTTACGTCGTAATAGCGGGAACTAGCACAGATACGCAGTATTTT
CDR3aa: CASSYVVIAGTSTDTQYF

abundance: .
v_gene: TRBV19
j_gene: TRBJ2-3
d_gene: TRBD1
CDR3nt: TGTGCCAGTAGTATTAGGGCCACAGGGGGGGATACGCAGTATTTT
CDR3aa: CASSIRATGGDTQYF

abundance: .
v_gene: TRBV5-1
j_gene: TRBJ2-3
d_gene: TRBD2
CDR3nt: TGCGCCAGCAGCTTAATGCCTTCAGGTCCCCGTGGCGGGGGGCCGGGTAATACGCAGTATTTT
CDR3aa: CASSLMPSGPRGGGPGNTQYF

abundance: few
v_gene: TRBV27
j_gene: TRBJ1-1
d_gene: .
CDR3nt: TGTGCCAGCAGTCCCTTCTGGGGGGGGTACACTGAAGCTTTCTTT
CDR3aa: CASSPFWGGYTEAFF

abundance: .
v_gene: TRBV6-5
j_gene: TRBJ2-7
d_gene: TRBD1
CDR3nt: TGTGCCAGCAGTTACGCCGGACAGGGCCCCTACGAGCAGTACTTC
CDR3aa: CASSYAGQGPYEQYF

abundance: .
v_gene: TRBV7-3
j_gene: TRBJ2-3
d_gene: .
CDR3nt: TGTGCCAGCAGCCTGAATTCAGCGGGGACAAACACAGATACGCAGTATTTT
CDR3aa: CASSLNSAGTNTDTQYF

abundance: .
v_gene: TRBV5-1
j_gene: TRBJ2-1
d_gene: .
CDR3nt: TGCGCCAGCAGCTCGAGGGTGAGCTCCTACAATGAGCAGTTCTTC
CDR3aa: CASSSRVSSYNEQFF